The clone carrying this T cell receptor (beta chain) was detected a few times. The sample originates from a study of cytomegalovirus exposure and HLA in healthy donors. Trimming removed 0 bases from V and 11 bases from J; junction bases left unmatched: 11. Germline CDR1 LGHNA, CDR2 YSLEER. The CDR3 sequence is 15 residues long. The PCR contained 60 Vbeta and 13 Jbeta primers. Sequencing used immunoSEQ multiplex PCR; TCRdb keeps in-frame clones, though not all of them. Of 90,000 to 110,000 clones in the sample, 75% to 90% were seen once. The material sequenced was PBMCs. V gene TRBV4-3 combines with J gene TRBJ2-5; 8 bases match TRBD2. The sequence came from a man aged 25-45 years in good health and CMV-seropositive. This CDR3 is CASSQERRGAREQYF. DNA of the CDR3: TGCGCCAGCAGCCAAGAAAGGCGGGGGGCGAGGGAGCAGTACTTC.